This is a list of T cell receptor beta chains from one sample in a study of Tregs in tolerant kidney transplant recipients. Repertoires were generated with immunoSEQ multiplex PCR, while TCRdb's copy carries only in-frame clones and drops some. Of fewer than 20,000 clones listed, approximately 85% are singletons. Sequenced: Tregs from blood. These receptor sequences come from a human donor in good health. Both conserved end residues are trimmed from each CDR3.

J: TRBJ1-1; V: TRBV18; CDR3: ASSPARDEAF
J: TRBJ2-7; V: TRBV7-2; CDR3: ASSPRIGTSTYEQY
J: TRBJ2-6; V: TRBV19; CDR3: ASSMTDQLASGANVLT
J: TRBJ1-3; V: TRBV7-9; CDR3: ASSLEGLLGGNTIY
J: TRBJ2-1; V: TRBV4-1; CDR3: ASSQAPSSSYNEQF
J: TRBJ2-1; V: TRBV6-6; CDR3: ASSYSLAGGRNEQF
J: TRBJ2-7; V: TRBV5-6; CDR3: ASSGTGFPKQY
J: TRBJ2-5; V: TRBV7-2; CDR3: ASSLAGRSQETQY
J: TRBJ2-3; V: TRBV7-9; CDR3: ASIQGSTDTQY
J: TRBJ1-2; V: TRBV5-8; CDR3: ASRPTGGHYGYT
J: TRBJ2-7; V: TRBV9; CDR3: ASSVGQNPYEQY
J: TRBJ1-2; V: TRBV7-2; CDR3: ASSLERAGYT
J: TRBJ2-1; V: TRBV7-3; CDR3: ASSPSRLSSYNEQF
J: TRBJ2-5; V: TRBV7-8; CDR3: ASSLDRTGAGETQY
J: TRBJ2-1; V: TRBV5-1; CDR3: ASSLVPQRGEDGEQF
J: TRBJ2-1; V: TRBV5-1; CDR3: ASSHGGTSGLDEQF
J: TRBJ1-2; V: TRBV5-4; CDR3: ASSLRNYGYT
J: TRBJ1-3; V: TRBV5-6; CDR3: ASSLFRGGSGNTIY
J: TRBJ2-3; V: TRBV14; CDR3: ASSRGGLAGVIGDTQY
J: TRBJ1-2; V: TRBV5-1; CDR3: ASSLNPIYGYT
J: TRBJ1-2; V: TRBV6-5; CDR3: ASSRGGISFYGYT
J: TRBJ1-2; V: TRBV28; CDR3: ASNRRNYGYT
J: TRBJ2-7; V: TRBV21-1; CDR3: AVVSADEQY
J: TRBJ2-3; V: TRBV12-5; CDR3: ASVPSRLAGGLTDTQY
J: TRBJ1-1; V: TRBV19; CDR3: ASSIAPGREAF
J: TRBJ2-7; V: TRBV19; CDR3: ASSTIGQGKNEQY
J: TRBJ2-2; V: TRBV10-1; CDR3: ASSDLRGRSTGELF